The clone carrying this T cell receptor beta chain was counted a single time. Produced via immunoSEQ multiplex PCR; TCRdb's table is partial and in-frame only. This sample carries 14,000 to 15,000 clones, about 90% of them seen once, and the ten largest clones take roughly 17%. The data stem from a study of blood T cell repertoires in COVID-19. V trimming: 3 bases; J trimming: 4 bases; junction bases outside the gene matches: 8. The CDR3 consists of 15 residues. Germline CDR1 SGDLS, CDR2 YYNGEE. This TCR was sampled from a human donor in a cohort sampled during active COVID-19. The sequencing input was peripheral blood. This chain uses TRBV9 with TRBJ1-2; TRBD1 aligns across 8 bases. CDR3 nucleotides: TGTGCCAGCAGCGCGACAGGGGACGCGACCTATGGCTACACCTTC. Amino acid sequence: CASSATGDATYGYTF.